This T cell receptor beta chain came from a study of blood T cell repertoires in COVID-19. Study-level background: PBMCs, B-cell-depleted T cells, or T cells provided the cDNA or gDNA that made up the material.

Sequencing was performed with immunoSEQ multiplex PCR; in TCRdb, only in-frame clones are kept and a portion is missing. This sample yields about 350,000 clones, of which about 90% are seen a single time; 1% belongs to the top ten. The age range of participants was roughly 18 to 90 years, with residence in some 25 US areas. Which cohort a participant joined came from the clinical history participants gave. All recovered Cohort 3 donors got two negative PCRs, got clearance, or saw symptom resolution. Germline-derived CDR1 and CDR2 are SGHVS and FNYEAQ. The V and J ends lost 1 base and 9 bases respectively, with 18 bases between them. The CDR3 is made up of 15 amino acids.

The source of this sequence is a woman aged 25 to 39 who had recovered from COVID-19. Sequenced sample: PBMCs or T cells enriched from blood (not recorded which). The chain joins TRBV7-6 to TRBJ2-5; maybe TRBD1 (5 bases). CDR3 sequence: CASSLGGSRWVAQYF. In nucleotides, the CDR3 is TGTGCCAGCAGCTTAGGGGGCTCGCGATGGGTGGCCCAGTACTTC.